The next 28 T cell receptor beta chains were all read from a single sample in a study of T cells in Graves' hyperthyroidism and ophthalmopathy. The TCR beta CDR3 regions underwent amplification using RNA transcripts as the source. During a first-round RT-PCR of the TCR CDR3, the HTBI primer set was used. TCRdb recomputed calls from the multiplex PCR reads with MiXCR, one row per CDR3 protein. The sample has a few hundred thousand distinct CDR3 sequences, approximately 13% seen once; the top ten hold 9.2%. The specimen sequenced was blood. These receptors originate from a woman aged 18-29 years with Graves' hyperthyroidism.

The genes are TRBV19 and TRBJ2-7; possibly TRBD2 for D (6 bases). Germline CDR1 is LNHDA and CDR2 is SQIVND (reference sequence). V was shortened by 2 bases and J by 0 bases, with 14 bases between the two germline ends. The CDR3 covers 16 residues. DNA of the CDR3: TGTGCCAGTAGTATATTTGCGGGGATCGACTCCTACGAGCAGTACTTC. It specifies CASSIFAGIDSYEQYF.

The sample holds many counts of this clonotype. The rearrangement uses TRBV20-1 and TRBJ1-5; perhaps TRBD1 as D (5 bases). The CDR3 runs 14 residues. The germline gives CDR1 DFQATT, CDR2 SNEGSKA (reference sequence). Trimming shortened V by 1 base and J by 3 bases, and 10 bases separated the two germline ends. CDR3 residues: CSARGQLPNQPQHF. DNA of the CDR3: TGCAGTGCTAGAGGACAGCTCCCCAATCAGCCCCAGCATTTT.

On this clonotype: A much larger clone differs from this one at a single base, so this may be a read error. The chain uses TRBV7-9 and TRBJ1-5; weak D call: TRBD1 (6 bases). In germline, CDR1 is SEHNR, CDR2 FQNEAQ (reference sequence). The ends were cut back, 5 bases at V and 3 bases at J, with 17 bases in the middle. This CDR3 contains 16 residues. The CDR3 DNA is TGTGCCAGCAGCGAGGGGGGCATACTCCACAATCAGCCCCAGCATTTT. Translating gives CASSEGGILHNQPQHF.

The sample holds many counts of this clonotype. CDR3 DNA sequence: TGCGCCAGCAGCCAAGACGGGGGGAACAAGCTCGAAGCTTTCTTT. Translation: CASSQDGGNKLEAFF. The chain is built from TRBV4-1 and TRBJ1-1, with TRBD1 as a possible D gene (5 bases). The CDR3 totals 15 residues. V dropped 0 bases and J dropped 8 bases, with 16 bases sitting between them. Looked up from germline, CDR1 is MGHRA and CDR2 is YSYEKL.

This clonotype came up many times. J is TRBJ2-1 and V is TRBV6-1, with TRBD2 matching 14 bases. This CDR3 has 15 amino acids. With 6 bases clipped from V and 9 bases from J, the junction kept 7 bases outside the gene matches. CDR1 MNHNS and CDR2 SASEGT come from the germline V gene. The CDR3 here is CASRRLAGGWIEQFF. The CDR3 DNA reads TGTGCCAGCAGGCGACTAGCGGGGGGGTGGATTGAGCAGTTCTTC.

This clonotype was seen ten or more times. This chain links TRBV28 with TRBJ1-5, with 11 bases that match TRBD1. Trimming took 5 bases from V and 4 from J; bases not matched to a gene: 13. Germline CDR1 MDHEN, CDR2 SYDVKM. There are 18 residues in the CDR3. The CDR3, as DNA: TGTGCCAGCAGTCGGACAGGGGGCGATTGGTTGAGTAATCAGCCCCAGCATTTT. It encodes CASSRTGGDWLSNQPQHF. Filled out from reference TRBV28 and TRBJ1-5, the complete variable domain reads DVKVTQSSRYLVKRTGEKVFLECVQDMDHENMFWYRQDPGLGLRLIYFSYDVKMKEKGDIPEGYSVSREKKERFSLILESASTNQTSMYLCASSRTGGDWLSNQPQHFGDGTRLSIL.

The chain couples TRBV4-1 to TRBJ2-7, with D possibly TRBD2 on 6 matching bases. This CDR3 has 14 amino acids. V was shortened by 1 base and J by 5 bases, with 12 bases between the two germline ends. Germline assignment: CDR1 MGHRA and CDR2 YSYEKL. The CDR3 DNA reads as TGCGCCAGCAGCCAAGTACGGGAGTCCCACGAGCAGTACTTC. Translation gives CASSQVRESHEQYF.

This clonotype showed up many times. The rearrangement joins TRBV5-8 to TRBJ2-1, with 7 bases fitting TRBD1. This CDR3 is built from 16 residues. CDR1 is SGHTS, CDR2 YDEGEE, per germline. V was clipped by 2 bases and J by 5 bases; unmatched bases: 10. The CDR3 loop is CASSFNLGTDNNEQFF. The CDR3 nucleotides read TGTGCCAGCAGCTTCAATCTCGGGACAGATAACAATGAGCAGTTCTTC.

In its sample, this clonotype was seen many times. The CDR3 spells CASSSAQERYEQYF. CDR3 nucleotides: TGTGCCAGCAGTTCGGCCCAAGAACGCTACGAGCAGTACTTC. V usage is TRBV6-1 and J usage is TRBJ2-7; D is undetermined. The CDR3 contains 14 residues. Trimming pared 5 bases from V and 3 bases from J, leaving 14 bases between. Germline-derived CDR1 and CDR2 are MNHNS and SASEGT.

The sample holds many counts of this clonotype. The chain combines TRBV7-9 with TRBJ2-7, with D perhaps TRBD1 (6 bases). V was cut by 5 bases and J by 2 bases, with 16 bases left in between. The CDR3 consists of 15 residues. Per the germline V gene, CDR1 is SEHNR and CDR2 is FQNEAQ (reference sequence). CDR3 DNA sequence: TGTGCCAGCAGCCTCAGATCCGGGACAACCTACGAGCAGTACTTC. Protein product: CASSLRSGTTYEQYF.

The table lists this clonotype with many counts. The chain has TRBV13 and TRBJ1-2; no clear D. Trimming pared 5 bases from V and 4 bases from J, leaving 11 bases between. Per the germline V gene, CDR1 is PRHDT and CDR2 is FYEKMQ (reference sequence). The CDR3 extends over 13 amino acids. The CDR3 sequence is CASSQLLVYGYTF. DNA for the CDR3: TGTGCCAGCAGCCAGCTCCTGGTCTATGGCTACACCTTC. The full variable domain, its missing parts supplied by reference TRBV13 and TRBJ1-2, is AAGVIQSPRHLIKEKRETATLKCYPIPRHDTVYWYQQGPGQDPQFLISFYEKMQSDKGSIPDRFSAQQFSDYHSELNMSSLELGDSALYFCASSQLLVYGYTFGSGTRLTVV.

This clonotype has a count of ten or more. This chain links TRBV2 with TRBJ1-5; maybe TRBD1 (6 bases). Looked up from germline, CDR1 is SNHLY and CDR2 is FYNNEI. The CDR3 sequence is 13 residues long. V lost 8 bases and J 1 base, leaving 9 bases between the germline ends. CDR3 DNA sequence: TGTGCCAGCGGACAGCTAAGCAATCAGCCCCAGCATTTT. This sequence encodes CASGQLSNQPQHF.

With respect to this clonotype: The junction departs from the called germline gene at one end, perhaps through a read error. This rearrangement joins TRBV6-1 to TRBJ1-4; TRBD1 agrees at 10 bases. CDR3 length: 14 residues. The V gene's germline CDR1 is MNHNS and CDR2 SASEGT. As DNA, the CDR3 is TGTGCCAGCAGTCGACAGGGGGCGAATGAAAAACTGCTTTTT. Encoded protein: CASSRQGANEKLLF.

Only one count was recorded for this clonotype. The chain uses TRBV2 and TRBJ2-3, with 12 bases matching TRBD2. Germline trimming cut 3 bases from V and 0 bases from J; bases unmatched to any gene: 7. CDR1 and CDR2 from the germline V gene are SNHLY and FYNNEI. CDR3 length: 18 residues. The CDR3 coding sequence is TGTGCCAGCAGTGAGTGGGCTAGCGGGGGGGTGAGCACAGATACGCAGTATTTT. The encoded protein is CASSEWASGGVSTDTQYF.

This clonotype was counted at least ten times. This chain connects TRBV29-1 to TRBJ1-4; weak D call: TRBD1 (5 bases). Germline lookup yields CDR1 SQVTM and CDR2 ANQGSEA. CDR3 length: 13 amino acids. Trimming took 5 bases from V and 6 from J, leaving 13 bases between them. This CDR3 is CSVRDPLDEKLFF. The CDR3 region has the DNA TGCAGCGTTCGGGACCCGTTGGATGAAAAACTGTTTTTT.

This clonotype appeared many times. The rearrangement links TRBV30 to TRBJ1-1; 7 nucleotides match TRBD1. CDR1 is GTSNPN, CDR2 SVGIG, per germline (reference sequence). The V gene end was trimmed by 2 bases and the J gene end by 4 bases; junction bases not matched to a gene: 4. The CDR3 covers 13 residues. CDR3 amino acids: CAWSRGRVTEAFF. CDR3 nucleotides: TGTGCCTGGAGTAGGGGGCGGGTCACTGAAGCTTTCTTT.

Ten or more counts support this clonotype. This chain links TRBV5-1 with TRBJ1-1; D unresolved. The CDR3 is 14 residues long. Germline CDR1 is SGHRS and CDR2 is YFSETQ. Trimming shortened V by 2 bases and J by 0 bases, and 8 bases separated the two germline ends. This CDR3 is CASSFGGMNTEAFF. The DNA for the CDR3 is TGCGCCAGCAGCTTCGGAGGGATGAACACTGAAGCTTTCTTT. The full variable domain, rest sourced from reference TRBV5-1 and TRBJ1-1, is KAGVTQTPRYLIKTRGQQVTLSCSPISGHRSVSWYQQTPGQGLQFLFEYFSETQRNKGNFPGRFSGRQFSNSRSEMNVSTLELGDSALYLCASSFGGMNTEAFFGQGTRLTVV.

Many counts were recorded for this clonotype. The chain links TRBV5-5 to TRBJ1-2; D is uncertain. This CDR3 is 14 amino acids long. Trimming stripped 3 bases from V and 0 bases from J, with 9 bases between. CDR1 and CDR2 (germline): SGHKS, YYEKEE (reference sequence). The CDR3 DNA sequence: TGTGCCAGCAGCTCCCGGGAAGCTAACTATGGCTACACCTTC. Its translation is CASSSREANYGYTF. Looking up the rest from reference TRBV5-5 and TRBJ1-2 gives the full variable domain: DAGVTQSPTHLIKTRGQQVTLRCSPISGHKSVSWYQQVLGQGPQFIFQYYEKEERGRGNFPDRFSARQFPNYSSELNVNALLLGDSALYLCASSSREANYGYTFGSGTRLTVV.

This clonotype was counted at least ten times. CDR3 DNA sequence: TGTGCCAGCAGCAACAACGAGCAGTACTTC. Its translation: CASSNNEQYF. V usage is TRBV11-2 and J usage is TRBJ2-7, with D unresolved. Trimming pared 5 bases from V and 5 bases from J, leaving 4 bases between. CDR1 is SGHAT, CDR2 FQNNGV, per germline. This CDR3 comprises 10 residues.

For this clonotype: Since a much larger clone is just one base distant, this may be a read error. This sequence joins TRBV18 and TRBJ1-2; no clear D gene. CDR3 length equals 13 residues. Germline V gene sequence: CDR1 KGHSH, CDR2 LQKENI. The CDR3 bases are TGTGCCAGCTCACCCTCTTCTAACTATGGCTACGCCTTC. This codes for CASSPSSNYGYAF. Full variable domain (rest looked up from reference TRBV18 and TRBJ1-2): NAGVMQNPRHLVRRRGQEARLRCSPMKGHSHVYWYRQLPEEGLKFMVYLQKENIIDESGMPKERFSAEFPKEGPSILRIQQVVRGDSAAYFCASSPSSNYGYAFGSGTRLTVV.

This clonotype was picked up many times. The rearrangement joins TRBV20-1 to TRBJ2-1, with TRBD2 matching over 9 bases. Per the germline V gene, CDR1 is DFQATT and CDR2 is SNEGSKA (reference sequence). The CDR3 has 14 amino acids. Trimming removed 6 bases from V and 6 bases from J; junction bases left unmatched: 9. CDR3 loop: CSAPTSGASNEQFF. In nucleotides, the CDR3 is TGCAGTGCACCGACTAGCGGCGCCTCCAATGAGCAGTTCTTC.

This clonotype came up many times. The V gene is TRBV5-1, the J gene TRBJ2-7, with D uncertain. CDR3 size: 14 residues. Trimming stripped 0 bases from V and 1 base from J, with 8 bases between. Germline values: CDR1 SGHRS, CDR2 YFSETQ. The CDR3, as DNA: TGCGCCAGCAGCTTGGATGGCAGGTCCTACGAGCAGTACTTC. Translated, it gives CASSLDGRSYEQYF.

This clonotype showed up many times. This sequence joins TRBV7-6 and TRBJ2-7; a possible D gene is TRBD1 (6 bases). The CDR3 has 13 amino acids. Germline values: CDR1 SGHVS, CDR2 FNYEAQ. The germline V and J ends were trimmed by 3 bases and 5 bases, with 11 bases remaining between them. CDR3 amino acids: CASSFRRTDEQYF. CDR3 bases: TGTGCCAGCAGCTTCCGTAGGACAGACGAGCAGTACTTC. The variable domain in full, with the rest retrieved from reference TRBV7-6 and TRBJ2-7, is GAGVSQSPRYKVTKRGQDVALRCDPISGHVSLYWYRQALGQGPEFLTYFNYEAQQDKSGLPNDRFSAERPEGSISTLTIQRTEQRDSAMYRCASSFRRTDEQYFGPGTRLTVT.

This clonotype was seen many times. This chain joins TRBV7-9 and TRBJ2-2; unclear D gene. V dropped 5 bases and J dropped 7 bases, with 8 bases sitting between them. This CDR3 comprises 12 residues. Germline lookup yields CDR1 SEHNR and CDR2 FQNEAQ (reference sequence). CDR3 in amino acids: CASSLPDGELFF. The CDR3 DNA is TGTGCCAGCAGCCTCCCGGACGGGGAGCTGTTTTTT. The full variable domain, with the rest looked up from reference TRBV7-9 and TRBJ2-2, is DTGVSQNPRHKITKRGQNVTFRCDPISEHNRLYWYRQTLGQGPEFLTYFQNEAQLEKSRLLSDRFSAERPKGSFSTLEIQRTEQGDSAMYLCASSLPDGELFFGEGSRLTVL.

In this sample, this clonotype turned up many times. The V call is TRBV2, the J call TRBJ1-2; 7 bases are a match to TRBD1. CDR3 size: 13 residues. Germline V gives CDR1 SNHLY, CDR2 FYNNEI. Trimming at V came to 7 bases and at J to 6 bases, leaving 8 bases not matched to a gene. CDR3 in DNA: TGTGCCAGCAATAGGGGGCGCTCGGATGGCTACACCTTC. It is translated as CASNRGRSDGYTF. The complete variable domain, with remaining parts taken from reference TRBV2 and TRBJ1-2, reads EPEVTQTPSHQVTQMGQEVILRCVPISNHLYFYWYRQILGQKVEFLVSFYNNEISEKSEIFDDQFSVERPDGSNFTLKIRSTKLEDSAMYFCASNRGRSDGYTFGSGTRLTVV.

This clonotype has at least ten counts. The chain recombines TRBV20-1 with TRBJ1-4, with D uncertain. Per germline, CDR1 DFQATT and CDR2 SNEGSKA (reference sequence). V was pared by 4 bases and J by 0 bases, with 6 bases between. CDR3 length: 13 amino acids. The CDR3 loop reads CSAKISTNEKLFF. CDR3 DNA: TGCAGTGCTAAGATTTCAACTAATGAAAAACTGTTTTTT.

This clonotype was seen repeatedly, ten times or more. V and J are TRBV2 and TRBJ1-1; D gene uncertain. The CDR3 is 13 residues long. Trimming removed 8 bases at V and 2 bases at J, with 12 bases between. Per the germline V gene, CDR1 is SNHLY and CDR2 is FYNNEI. The CDR3 DNA follows: TGTGCCAGCCGCCCGGACCTTAACACTGAAGCTTTCTTT. Translated, it gives CASRPDLNTEAFF.

About this clonotype: This may be a read error, as it is one base from a much larger clone. The chain joins TRBV7-2 to TRBJ1-4; D not resolved. The CDR3 totals 15 residues. Germline V gives CDR1 SGHTA, CDR2 FQGNSA. The CDR3 bases are TGTGCCAGCAGCTTAGTCACCTCAACTAATGAAGAACTGTTTTTT. Protein product: CASSLVTSTNEELFF.